The T cell receptor beta chain described here comes from a study of T-cell reconstitution after alpha-beta-depleted transplantation in children. Unique molecular identifiers were used in preparing the TCRbeta library. Each CDR3 protein is one row after TCRdb ran MiXCR on the PCR reads. The table includes 150,000 to 200,000 distinct CDR3 sequences, less than 15% detected once. This clonotype was counted between two and nine times. V lost 0 bases to trimming and J lost 1 base; unmatched junction nucleotides: 11. Germline CDR1 reads SGHRS; CDR2 reads YFSETQ. The CDR3 loop spans 18 amino acids. This clonotype originated in a human donor who donated a stem cell graft to a child with acute lymphoblastic leukemia. V is TRBV5-1 and J is TRBJ2-5, with 8 positions matching TRBD2. The source material was PBMCs from the stem cell graft donor, sampled from the stem cell graft. The DNA for the CDR3 is TGCGCCAGCAGCTTGGATGAGGGCGGGGGGCCCCTCCAAGAGACCCAGTACTTC. Translation: CASSLDEGGGPLQETQYF.